Listed here are 29 T cell receptor beta chains from one sample, sequenced in a study of blood T cell repertoires in COVID-19. Repertoires were generated with immunoSEQ multiplex PCR, while TCRdb's copy carries only in-frame clones and drops some. Of around 260,000 clones listed, over 80% are singletons. The sample consisted of peripheral blood. These receptors all stem from a woman in her 70s with COVID-19, enrolled during active disease.

The chain links TRBV2 to TRBJ1-3; no clear D. Per the germline V gene, CDR1 is SNHLY and CDR2 is FYNNEI. V was shortened by 2 bases and J by 2 bases, with 7 bases between the two germline ends. The length of the CDR3 is 14 residues. The DNA of the CDR3 is TGTGCCAGCAGTGAACAGGTCGCTGGAAACACCATATATTTT. Translating it yields CASSEQVAGNTIYF.

The V and J genes are TRBV5-1 and TRBJ2-3, with 7 positions matching TRBD1. J lost 5 bases, V lost 6 bases, and 15 bases had no gene match. The CDR3 sequence is 16 residues long. CDR1 SGHRS and CDR2 YFSETQ come from the germline V gene. The CDR3 here is CASTEQGLLMQDTQYF. CDR3 DNA: TGCGCCAGCACCGAACAGGGGCTACTGATGCAAGATACGCAGTATTTT.

This chain uses TRBV19 with TRBJ2-5; 7 bases are a match to TRBD2. The CDR3 contains 13 residues. Germline lookup yields CDR1 LNHDA and CDR2 SQIVND (reference sequence). V gave up 4 bases and J gave up 3 bases; unmatched junction bases: 2. The CDR3 is CASSRAGEETQYF. DNA for the CDR3: TGTGCCAGTAGTAGGGCGGGAGAAGAGACCCAGTACTTC.

This rearrangement joins TRBV27 to TRBJ2-7; tentative D call: TRBD1 (5 bases). The CDR3 covers 14 residues. V was trimmed by 7 bases and J by 9 bases, leaving 22 bases between them. CDR1 MNHEY and CDR2 SMNVEV come from the germline V gene (reference sequence). The CDR3 nucleotides read TGTGCCAGCAACTCTCGACTGACAGCTCTGGGGCAGTACTTC. Translated, it gives CASNSRLTALGQYF.

A word on this clone: Other DNA sequences in the same sample also yield this CDR3. This chain uses TRBV15 with TRBJ2-5; TRBD2 might be the D (6 bases). Per the germline V gene, CDR1 is LNHNV and CDR2 is YYDKDF (reference sequence). The CDR3 covers 13 residues. Trimming took off 0 bases at V and 5 bases at J, with 7 bases between the two ends. The CDR3 reads CATSRDRGETQYF. In DNA, the CDR3 is TGTGCCACCAGCAGAGACCGGGGGGAGACCCAGTACTTC. The whole variable domain, filled in from reference TRBV15 and TRBJ2-5, reads DAMVIQNPRYQVTQFGKPVTLSCSQTLNHNVMYWYQQKSSQAPKLLFHYYDKDFNNEADTPDNFQSRRPNTSFCFLDIRSPGLGDTAMYLCATSRDRGETQYFGPGTRLLVL.

This chain uses TRBV19 with TRBJ1-5; D remains ambiguous. CDR3 length: 13 amino acids. Germline lookup yields CDR1 LNHDA and CDR2 SQIVND (reference sequence). The V end lost 5 bases, the J end lost 9 bases, and 14 bases lay between the germline ends. CDR3 sequence: CASSLGTNMPQHF. The DNA of the CDR3 is TGTGCCAGTAGTTTGGGCACGAATATGCCCCAGCATTTT. Full variable domain (missing parts from reference TRBV19 and TRBJ1-5): DGGITQSPKYLFRKEGQNVTLSCEQNLNHDAMYWYRQDPGQGLRLIYYSQIVNDFQKGDIAEGYSVSREKKESFPLTVTSAQKNPTAFYLCASSLGTNMPQHFGDGTRLSIL.

About this clone: Distinct nucleotide sequences in the sample also encode this CDR3. This chain joins TRBV6-5 and TRBJ2-6; D gene unclear. This CDR3 contains 13 residues. Deletions cut 7 bases from V and 0 bases from J, with 4 bases between. The germline CDR1 and CDR2 sequences are MNHEY and SVGAGI. The CDR3 protein is CASILSGANVLTF. CDR3 sequence (DNA): TGTGCCAGCATCCTCTCTGGGGCCAACGTCCTGACTTTC.

This chain uses TRBV9 with TRBJ2-3; 11 bases align to TRBD2. Germline trimming cut 1 base from V and 4 bases from J; bases unmatched to any gene: 2. The CDR3 is 15 residues long. Germline CDR1 and CDR2: SGDLS and YYNGEE. DNA of the CDR3: TGTGCCAGCAGCGTAACTAGCGGGAGCGCAGATACGCAGTATTTT. Translating gives CASSVTSGSADTQYF.

V is TRBV19 and J is TRBJ2-7, with 9 bases fitting TRBD1. The CDR3 is 18 amino acids. The germline V gene encodes CDR1 LNHDA and CDR2 SQIVND (reference sequence). V was clipped by 4 bases and J by 0 bases; unmatched bases: 13. This CDR3 reads CASSKLGGQGSFSYEQYF. CDR3 DNA sequence: TGTGCCAGTAGTAAGCTCGGGGGACAGGGTTCCTTCTCCTACGAGCAGTACTTC.

The chain combines TRBV30 with TRBJ1-1; no definite D call. CDR1 GTSNPN and CDR2 SVGIG come from the germline V gene (reference sequence). The CDR3 totals 11 residues. V was trimmed by 2 bases and J by 4 bases, leaving 5 bases between them. This CDR3 is CAWSPLTEAFF. CDR3 bases: TGTGCCTGGAGTCCCCTCACTGAAGCTTTCTTT.

This sequence joins TRBV18 and TRBJ2-3, with TRBD2 as a possible D gene (5 bases). Germline assignment: CDR1 KGHSH and CDR2 LQKENI. Trimming cost V 8 bases and J 2 bases, with 11 bases left between them. The CDR3 sequence is 13 residues long. CDR3 nucleotide sequence: TGTGCCAGCATGCCGGGGAACACAGATACGCAGTATTTT. Its protein is CASMPGNTDTQYF.

This clone was picked up one time. V usage is TRBV5-4 and J usage is TRBJ2-7, with D perhaps matching TRBD2 (5 bases). CDR3 length: 14 amino acids. CDR1 SGHNT and CDR2 YYREEE come from the germline V gene (reference sequence). V was shortened by 4 bases and J by 1 base, with 12 bases between the two germline ends. CDR3 sequence reads: CASSDRRGSYEQYF. As DNA, the CDR3 is TGTGCCAGCAGCGACCGCCGAGGGTCCTACGAGCAGTACTTC.

Written as DNA, the CDR3 is TGTGCCATCAGTGAGGGCCCCGCAACTAATGAAAAACTGTTTTTT. Encoded protein: CAISEGPATNEKLFF. The chain carries TRBV10-3 and TRBJ1-4; D gene uncertain. The CDR3 runs to 15 residues. V was trimmed by 2 bases and J by 0 bases, leaving 7 bases between them. Per germline, CDR1 ENHRY and CDR2 SYGVKD.

The rearrangement joins TRBV19 to TRBJ1-2, with D possibly being TRBD1 (6 bases). The CDR3 totals 15 residues. Trimming pared 6 bases from V and 4 bases from J, leaving 18 bases between. Germline V gives CDR1 LNHDA, CDR2 SQIVND (reference sequence). CDR3 residues: CASSLGDGDIYGYTF. The CDR3 nucleotides are TGTGCCAGTAGCTTGGGTGATGGGGACATCTATGGCTACACCTTC.

The V and J genes are TRBV5-6 and TRBJ1-1; 11 nucleotides line up with TRBD1. The CDR3 runs to 14 residues. Losses at the gene ends were 3 bases for V and 3 bases for J; bases not matched to a gene: 1. The germline gives CDR1 SGHDT, CDR2 YYEEEE. CDR3 sequence reads: CASSWGQGDTEAFF. CDR3 bases: TGTGCCAGCAGCTGGGGACAGGGGGACACTGAAGCTTTCTTT.

The chain is built from TRBV2 and TRBJ1-5; D remains ambiguous. Trimming left V 3 bases short and J 3 bases short, with 15 bases between. The CDR3 runs to 16 residues. From germline, CDR1 is SNHLY and CDR2 FYNNEI. In DNA, the CDR3 is TGTGCCAGCAGTGACACGGCGGGAGGGTACAATCAGCCCCAGCATTTT. Translating it yields CASSDTAGGYNQPQHF.

The chain links TRBV4-2 to TRBJ2-7; D might be TRBD1 (7 bases). This CDR3 has 15 amino acids. CDR1 is LGHNA, CDR2 YNFKEQ, per germline. The V gene lost 1 base and the J gene lost 6 bases, with 16 bases spanning the gap. For the CDR3, the DNA is TGTGCCAGCAGCCAAGTTAGAGACCAGGGGGGCGAGCAGTACTTC. Its protein is CASSQVRDQGGEQYF.

This clone showed up just once. The rearrangement uses TRBV23-1 and TRBJ2-7; D possibly corresponds to TRBD1 (5 bases). TRBV23-1 is known as an ORF, though its function is uncertain. The CDR3 contains 15 residues. V was clipped by 6 bases and J by 3 bases, with 18 bases between them. The CDR3 nucleotides are TGCGCCAGCAGCCACTCCAGGGAAGTTCTCTACGAGCAGTACTTC. Its translation is CASSHSREVLYEQYF.

The rearrangement uses TRBV7-2 and TRBJ2-2, with 12 nucleotides matching TRBD2. The CDR3 has 15 residues. Germline values: CDR1 SGHTA, CDR2 FQGNSA. Trimming took 11 bases from V and 0 from J; bases not matched to a gene: 4. The CDR3 region is CAAGLAGPNTGELFF. The CDR3 DNA is TGTGCCGCAGGACTAGCGGGACCGAACACCGGGGAGCTGTTTTTT.

The chain links TRBV6-6 to TRBJ2-7, with 9 positions matching TRBD1. The V and J ends lost 7 bases and 2 bases, in that order; junction bases with no gene match: 9. Germline V gene data show CDR1 as MNHNY and CDR2 as SVGAGI (reference sequence). The length of the CDR3 is 15 residues. The CDR3 nucleotides read TGTGCCAGCATCCAGGACAGGGGACCTGCCTACGAGCAGTACTTC. As protein: CASIQDRGPAYEQYF.

The chain combines TRBV18 with TRBJ2-7, with D unresolved. The germline gives CDR1 KGHSH, CDR2 LQKENI. The V end was cut by 0 bases, the J end by 3 bases, with 9 bases between. CDR3 length: 14 amino acids. CDR3 amino acids: CASSPPSPSYEQYF. For the CDR3, the DNA is TGTGCCAGCTCACCACCCTCTCCGAGCTACGAGCAGTACTTC.

The chain recombines TRBV28 with TRBJ1-3; perhaps TRBD1 as D (5 bases). CDR3 size: 14 residues. V was trimmed by 3 bases and J by 6 bases, leaving 12 bases between them. Germline CDR1 and CDR2: MDHEN and SYDVKM. The CDR3 coding sequence is TGTGCCAGCAGTTTCCCGGGGGGTCTAAACACCATATATTTT. It translates to CASSFPGGLNTIYF. Full variable domain (rest looked up from reference TRBV28 and TRBJ1-3): DVKVTQSSRYLVKRTGEKVFLECVQDMDHENMFWYRQDPGLGLRLIYFSYDVKMKEKGDIPEGYSVSREKKERFSLILESASTNQTSMYLCASSFPGGLNTIYFGEGSWLTVV.

The rearrangement uses TRBV6-6 and TRBJ2-2, with TRBD2 identical over 13 bases. V dropped 5 bases and J dropped 1; count of bases not matched to a gene: 7. The CDR3 has 18 residues. Germline CDR1 and CDR2: MNHNY and SVGAGI (reference sequence). As DNA, the CDR3 is TGTGCCAGCAGTCCTCGACTAGCGGGAGGTGGGAACACCGGGGAGCTGTTTTTT. This encodes CASSPRLAGGGNTGELFF.

The chain employs TRBV5-1 and TRBJ2-7; D may be TRBD1 (5 bases). Germline V gene sequence: CDR1 SGHRS, CDR2 YFSETQ. The CDR3 runs 13 residues. The V end lost 2 bases, the J end lost 2 bases, and 8 bases lay between the germline ends. CDR3 sequence: CASSLDRTYEQYF. The CDR3 region has the DNA TGCGCCAGCAGCTTAGACAGAACCTACGAGCAGTACTTC.

This clone was picked up one time. This chain connects TRBV14 to TRBJ2-1; perhaps TRBD2 as D (6 bases). This CDR3 region has 16 residues. Trimming left V 4 bases short and J 7 bases short, with 20 bases between. The germline CDR1 and CDR2 sequences are SGHDN and FVKESK. CDR3 residues: CASSLTGGTVLNEQFF. CDR3 nucleotide sequence: TGTGCCAGCAGCCTCACGGGCGGGACCGTATTGAATGAGCAGTTCTTC.

The CDR3 sequence is CASSLLLADTQYF. The CDR3, as DNA: TGTGCCAGCAGCTTGCTTCTCGCAGATACGCAGTATTTT. V and J are TRBV5-5 and TRBJ2-3, with no clear D. CDR1 is SGHKS and CDR2 is YYEKEE in the germline V gene (reference sequence). Trimming stripped 1 base from V and 4 bases from J, with 7 bases between. This CDR3 is built from 13 residues.

The rearrangement uses TRBV28 and TRBJ2-2; the match to TRBD1 covers 9 bases. V lost 5 bases and J lost 4; bases outside the gene matches: 8. Germline CDR1 MDHEN, CDR2 SYDVKM. This CDR3 spans 16 amino acids. The CDR3, as DNA: TGTGCCAGCAGTGGGGCAGACAGGGGGAGCACCGGGGAGCTGTTTTTT. Its translation: CASSGADRGSTGELFF.

The chain carries TRBV19 and TRBJ2-2, with D possibly TRBD2 on 6 matching bases. The CDR3 is 15 amino acids. The V and J ends lost 3 bases and 6 bases respectively, with 14 bases between them. The germline gives CDR1 LNHDA, CDR2 SQIVND (reference sequence). The CDR3 DNA follows: TGTGCCAGTAGTATCATCCACGGGGGATCCGGGGAGCTGTTTTTT. Translating it yields CASSIIHGGSGELFF.

The rearrangement joins TRBV11-2 to TRBJ1-5, with D perhaps matching TRBD1 (6 bases). This CDR3 spans 14 amino acids. Germline V gene lookup returns CDR1 SGHAT and CDR2 FQNNGV. Trimming stripped 5 bases from V and 6 bases from J, with 14 bases between. In DNA, the CDR3 is TGTGCCAGCAGCAGTACAAAACAGGGTCAGCCCCAGCATTTT. Translated, it gives CASSSTKQGQPQHF. The whole variable domain, filled in from reference TRBV11-2 and TRBJ1-5, reads EAGVAQSPRYKIIEKRQSVAFWCNPISGHATLYWYQQILGQGPKLLIQFQNNGVVDDSQLPKDRFSAERLKGVDSTLKIQPAKLEDSAVYLCASSSTKQGQPQHFGDGTRLSIL.